This TCR beta chain comes out of a study of T cells after posttransplantation cyclophosphamide. Findings of the study overall: TRB clonality was highly associated with recipient CMV seropositivity and reactivation. Donor CD8+ memory clones often dominated recipient blood repertoires at later times.

Cells defined as naive were viable CD3+CD4+ or CD3+CD8+ and CCR7+CD45RA+CD45RO-CD95-CD27+CD28+. On the day of bone marrow donation, the related graft donor provided peripheral blood. J was trimmed by 4 bases and V by 8 bases; bases with no gene match: 16. Germline V gene lookup returns CDR1 SGHVS and CDR2 FQNEAQ. The CDR3 runs to 17 residues. With respect to this clone: Its antigen remains unknown.

Sequencing used immunoSEQ multiplex PCR; TCRdb keeps in-frame clones, though not all of them. This sample carries approximately 15,000 clones, less than 95% of them seen once, and the ten largest clones take 0.25% to 0.35%. The gene calls are TRBV7-8 and TRBJ1-5; 8 nucleotides align to TRBD1. This receptor was taken from a woman aged 50 to 60 in good health and a related stem cell transplant donor. Sequencing used naive CD4+ T cells sorted from blood. The CDR3 loop reads CASQGGDRSIRNQPQHF. The CDR3 DNA follows: TGTGCCAGCCAGGGGGGGGACAGGTCTATAAGAAATCAGCCCCAGCATTTT.